The source of this TCR beta chain is a study of T cells expressing NK-cell markers. The CDR3 length is 15 residues. The germline gives CDR1 SEHNR, CDR2 FQNEAQ (reference sequence). TCRdb derives one entry per CDR3 protein from the 5' RACE reads, leaving out DNA. This repertoire includes hundreds of thousands of distinct CDR3 sequences. The source material was blood T cells: a sorted CD56 or NKG2C T cell subset, CD4+ or CD8+ T cells, or bulk PBMC T cells (not recorded which). The clonotype comes from a woman aged 18-69 years in good health. The chain has TRBV7-9 and TRBJ2-1; TCRdb picks TRBD2, but there is no DNA to check that call. This chain's CDR3 is CASSYEDSHGNEQFF.